Below, one T cell receptor beta chain is given with its context. Its antigen is unknown. Measured with immunoSEQ multiplex PCR; TCRdb has only the in-frame clones, and not every one. The sample has about 190,000 clones, about 94% seen once. The V and J ends lost 0 bases and 4 bases, in that order; junction bases with no gene match: 6. The length of the CDR3 is 15 residues. Germline-derived CDR1 and CDR2 are GTSNPN and SVGIG (reference sequence). This entry is derived from a study of T cell responses to AZD1222 COVID-19 vaccine. Notes on the study in general: Repertoires were sampled only after the peak T cell response. Spike-wide vaccine-associated CD4 TCRs dominated at 160-218 and 743-854. Donors in the cohort were predominantly white British and more often female, and clonal diversity was possibly underestimated.

The sequence was collected from an adult in good health. The chain carries TRBV30 and TRBJ1-2; TRBD1 agrees at 9 bases. The sample here was peripheral blood, taken on day 0 of AZD1222 vaccination. The CDR3 loop is CAWSVGSDRGYGYTF. The DNA of the CDR3 is TGTGCCTGGAGTGTAGGGTCGGACAGGGGCTATGGCTACACCTTC.